Shown below are 23 T cell receptor beta chains from a single sample sequenced in a study of T cells in localized non-small cell lung cancer. TCRdb keeps only in-frame clones here, not all; method: immunoSEQ multiplex PCR. The sample contains 35,000 to 45,000 clones, roughly 80% of which appear only once. The specimen comprised peripheral blood, sampled before any cancer treatment. The receptors come from a male donor at least 60 years old with stage III squamous cell lung carcinoma.

The genes are TRBV5-5 and TRBJ1-6; possible D gene TRBD1, 5 bases. The V gene lost 3 bases and the J gene lost 6 bases, with 16 bases spanning the gap. The CDR3 runs to 16 residues. The germline V gene has CDR1 SGHKS and CDR2 YYEKEE (reference sequence). For the CDR3, the DNA is TGTGCCAGCAGCTCTCTGATGGGGGGTGGTAATTCACCCCTCCACTTT. This gives the protein CASSSLMGGGNSPLHF.

The gene calls are TRBV4-2 and TRBJ2-1; 10 bases are a match to TRBD2. Germline V lookup: CDR1 LGHNA, CDR2 YNFKEQ. The V segment lost 0 bases and the J segment 4 bases; nucleotides outside the gene matches: 9. The CDR3 runs 18 residues. The CDR3 DNA reads TGTGCCAGCAGCCAAGAAGCTAATTTAGCGGGGGGTTACAATGAGCAGTTCTTC. It encodes CASSQEANLAGGYNEQFF.

This chain links TRBV30 with TRBJ2-2, with D uncertain. The V gene's germline CDR1 is GTSNPN and CDR2 SVGIG (reference sequence). Trimming cost V 3 bases and J 10 bases, with 9 bases left between them. The CDR3 has 11 residues. This CDR3 reads CAWRGSVELFF. The CDR3 DNA is TGTGCCTGGAGGGGAAGTGTGGAGCTGTTTTTT.

The chain is built from TRBV30 and TRBJ1-2; 7 bases line up with TRBD1. J gave up 4 bases and V 3 bases, and 17 bases lay outside the gene matches. The CDR3 totals 17 residues. In germline, CDR1 is GTSNPN, CDR2 SVGIG (reference sequence). CDR3 sequence: CAWRAQERIQGSYGYTF. The CDR3, as DNA: TGTGCCTGGAGGGCCCAGGAGAGGATACAGGGGAGCTATGGCTACACCTTC.

This chain links TRBV21-1 with TRBJ2-3; the table's D call of TRBD2 was not tested on the DNA. TRBV21-1 has pseudogene status. The CDR3 loop spans 17 amino acids. Here the CDR3 DNA reads TGTGCCAGCACGGGCGCCTGGACTAGCGACAGCACAGATACGCAGTATTTT. It encodes CASTGAWTSDSTDTQYF.

The chain combines TRBV14 with TRBJ2-7; D is perhaps TRBD1 or TRBD2 (5 bases each). This CDR3 region has 13 residues. Germline lookup yields CDR1 SGHDN and CDR2 FVKESK. V was pared by 4 bases and J by 7 bases, with 14 bases between. The CDR3 DNA reads TGTGCCAGCAGCCCCCGGGACCTGGGGGAGCAGTACTTC. Translated, it gives CASSPRDLGEQYF.

This clone occurred once. The chain combines TRBV19 with TRBJ2-5; D might be TRBD1 (6 bases). The CDR3 consists of 14 residues. Trimming cost V 6 bases and J 4 bases, with 15 bases left between them. The germline V gene encodes CDR1 LNHDA and CDR2 SQIVND (reference sequence). The CDR3 DNA is TGTGCCAGTAGAGATACAGGGAGAAGAGAGACCCAGTACTTC. It encodes CASRDTGRRETQYF.

V and J are TRBV7-8 and TRBJ2-7; D may be TRBD1 or TRBD2 (5 bases each). The germline V and J ends were trimmed by 5 bases and 3 bases, with 14 bases remaining between them. Germline assignment: CDR1 SGHVS and CDR2 FQNEAQ. This CDR3 contains 14 residues. Here the CDR3 reads CASSRTGTRYEQYF. In DNA, the CDR3 is TGTGCCAGCAGCCGAACCGGGACCCGCTACGAGCAGTACTTC.

This chain uses TRBV14 with TRBJ2-1; the match to TRBD1 covers 8 bases. Per germline, CDR1 SGHDN and CDR2 FVKESK. The V segment lost 2 bases and the J segment 8 bases; nucleotides outside the gene matches: 17. The CDR3 loop spans 18 amino acids. This CDR3 is CASSQRAFVTGDVDEQFF. As DNA, the CDR3 is TGTGCCAGCAGCCAAAGGGCCTTTGTGACAGGGGATGTGGATGAGCAGTTCTTC. The full variable domain, its missing parts supplied by reference TRBV14 and TRBJ2-1, is EAGVTQFPSHSVIEKGQTVTLRCDPISGHDNLYWYRRVMGKEIKFLLHFVKESKQDESGMPNNRFLAERTGGTYSTLKVQPAELEDSGVYFCASSQRAFVTGDVDEQFFGPGTRLTVL.

V usage is TRBV7-6 and J usage is TRBJ1-3, with 9 nucleotides matching TRBD1. Germline trimming cut 0 bases from V and 1 base from J; bases unmatched to any gene: 1. This CDR3 comprises 16 residues. CDR1 and CDR2 from the germline V gene are SGHVS and FNYEAQ. CDR3 coding DNA: TGTGCCAGCAGCTTAGCGGGGACAGGGTCTGGAAACACCATATATTTT. Translation: CASSLAGTGSGNTIYF.

The chain has TRBV27 and TRBJ2-7; D possibly matches TRBD1 or TRBD2 (5 bases each). V was cut by 6 bases and J by 5 bases, with 14 bases left in between. Germline V gives CDR1 MNHEY, CDR2 SMNVEV (reference sequence). The CDR3 is 13 residues long. The CDR3 here is CASSQRGTHEQYF. CDR3 coding DNA: TGTGCCAGCAGCCAGAGGGGTACCCACGAGCAGTACTTC.

The V call is TRBV7-9, the J call TRBJ2-3, with D perhaps assigned TRBD1 or TRBD2 (5 bases each). This CDR3 comprises 15 residues. Germline-derived CDR1 and CDR2 are SEHNR and FQNEAQ (reference sequence). The ends were cut back, 0 bases at V and 0 bases at J, with 7 bases in the middle. CDR3 amino acids: CASSLAGASTDTQYF. The CDR3, as DNA: TGTGCCAGCAGCTTAGCCGGGGCCAGCACAGATACGCAGTATTTT.

The gene calls are TRBV6-5 and TRBJ2-5; TRBD1 aligns across 12 bases. The end of the DNA fits TRBJ2-7 better, so the J call may be wrong. The germline gives CDR1 MNHEY, CDR2 SVGAGI. CDR3 size: 16 residues. The CDR3 spells CASSSSGTGGTYEQYF. DNA for the CDR3: TGTGCCAGCAGTTCCTCCGGGACAGGGGGCACCTACGAGCAGTACTTC.

V gene TRBV5-1 combines with J gene TRBJ1-4; the match to TRBD1 covers 8 bases. The CDR3 is made up of 15 amino acids. Germline V gene sequence: CDR1 SGHRS, CDR2 YFSETQ. V was clipped by 1 base and J by 7 bases; unmatched bases: 6. The chain's CDR3 is CASSLTTGVLEKLFF. The CDR3 DNA is TGCGCCAGCAGCTTGACGACAGGGGTCCTTGAAAAACTGTTTTTT.

V is TRBV29-1 and J is TRBJ2-3, with TRBD1 identical over 10 bases. The J segment lost 3 bases and the V segment lost 3 bases, leaving 3 bases of the junction unmatched. CDR1 SQVTM and CDR2 ANQGSEA come from the germline V gene. CDR3 length equals 14 residues. CDR3 sequence: CSVEGQGSTDTQYF. The CDR3 DNA is TGCAGCGTTGAGGGACAGGGGTCGACAGATACGCAGTATTTT.

In this sample, this clone is medium-sized. CDR3 in amino acids: CASSEVTRGPQHF. CDR3 DNA: TGTGCCAGCAGTGAAGTGACCCGAGGGCCCCAGCATTTT. This chain uses TRBV2 with TRBJ1-5, with D unclear. This CDR3 has 13 residues. Trimming took off 1 base at V and 9 bases at J, with 10 bases between the two ends. CDR1 is SNHLY, CDR2 FYNNEI, per germline.

A few counts support this clone. The V call is TRBV30, the J call TRBJ2-5, with unresolved D. Germline V CDR1 and CDR2: GTSNPN, SVGIG (reference sequence). This CDR3 region has 12 residues. V shed 1 base and J shed 2 bases, with 5 bases lying between them. This CDR3 is CAWSAQQETQYF. The CDR3 bases are TGTGCCTGGAGTGCCCAGCAAGAGACCCAGTACTTC.

This clone has only one observation. The chain has TRBV6-6 and TRBJ2-5, with D possibly being TRBD1 (5 bases). This CDR3 contains 14 residues. The V end lost 0 bases, the J end lost 6 bases, and 11 bases lay between the germline ends. The germline gives CDR1 MNHNY, CDR2 SVGAGI (reference sequence). CDR3 sequence: CASSYSQGMKTQYF. For the CDR3, the DNA is TGTGCCAGCAGTTACTCTCAGGGCATGAAGACCCAGTACTTC.

This chain joins TRBV7-2 and TRBJ1-1; no firm D call. V was pared by 4 bases and J by 1 base, with 7 bases between. The V gene's germline CDR1 is SGHTA and CDR2 FQGNSA. This CDR3 has 13 amino acids. The DNA of the CDR3 is TGTGCCAGCAGCTCGGAACAGAACACTGAAGCTTTCTTT. Its translation: CASSSEQNTEAFF.

The chain is built from TRBV5-4 and TRBJ1-3; 7 bases fit TRBD1. The CDR3 consists of 16 residues. Looked up from germline, CDR1 is SGHNT and CDR2 is YYREEE (reference sequence). V lost 5 bases, J lost 0 bases, and 8 bases stayed unmatched. CDR3 in DNA: TGTGCCAGCAGTCGGGACAGCCGTAACTCTGGAAACACCATATATTTT. This sequence encodes CASSRDSRNSGNTIYF.

The chain joins TRBV5-6 to TRBJ2-1; a possible D gene is TRBD2 (6 bases). Per germline, CDR1 SGHDT and CDR2 YYEEEE. V lost 5 bases to trimming and J lost 6 bases, with 18 bases between them. The CDR3 loop spans 15 amino acids. CDR3 in DNA: TGTGCCAGCAGGGGCGGGACTCGGGATGGCAATGAGCAGTTCTTC. Its translation is CASRGGTRDGNEQFF.

V is TRBV7-8 and J is TRBJ1-3, with D perhaps TRBD1 (6 bases). The CDR3 has 16 residues. Germline V lookup: CDR1 SGHVS, CDR2 FQNEAQ. V was trimmed by 0 bases and J by 2 bases, leaving 11 bases between them. Written as DNA, the CDR3 is TGTGCCAGCAGCTTAGCCAGGGGAATTGCTGGAAACACCATATATTTT. Its protein product is CASSLARGIAGNTIYF.

The rearrangement uses TRBV18 and TRBJ2-1; D possibly uses TRBD1 or TRBD2 (5 bases each). CDR1 KGHSH and CDR2 LQKENI come from the germline V gene. With 2 bases removed from V and 9 bases from J, the gap between germline ends came to 14 bases. The CDR3 is 14 amino acids. The CDR3 spells CASSPGRGESEQFF. The CDR3 region has the DNA TGTGCCAGCTCACCAGGTAGAGGGGAGAGTGAGCAGTTCTTC. Looking up the rest from reference TRBV18 and TRBJ2-1 gives the full variable domain: NAGVMQNPRHLVRRRGQEARLRCSPMKGHSHVYWYRQLPEEGLKFMVYLQKENIIDESGMPKERFSAEFPKEGPSILRIQQVVRGDSAAYFCASSPGRGESEQFFGPGTRLTVL.